This T cell receptor beta chain came from a study of T cells in Graves' hyperthyroidism and ophthalmopathy. Researchers amplified the TCR beta CDR3 regions from RNA transcripts. Carried out on the TCR CDR3, a first-round RT-PCR used the HTBI primer set. MiXCR, run by TCRdb on the multiplex PCR reads, gives a single entry per CDR3 protein. The sample has over 450,000 distinct CDR3 sequences; 13% to 15% are singletons. Graves' hyperthyroidism showing no ophthalmopathy progression within 18 months was considered stable. In patients aged 18 to 65, hyperthyroidism was newly diagnosed, with duration under 2 months. This CDR3 has 18 residues. V lost 5 bases and J lost 4; bases outside the gene matches: 11. CDR1 and CDR2 (germline): MNHNS, SASEGT. Study findings and constraints: Blood also contained most expanded thyroid clonotypes above 0.001.

This clonotype has more than one count but fewer than ten. Its antigen is undetermined. The sequencing input was blood. The sequence was collected from a woman between 18 and 29 years old with Graves' hyperthyroidism. The chain has TRBV6-1 and TRBJ2-2; 12 nucleotides agree with TRBD1. Written as DNA, the CDR3 is TGTGCCAGCAGTCCAGAGTGGGGACAGGGGGCAGGCACCGGGGAGCTGTTTTTT. This encodes CASSPEWGQGAGTGELFF.